This entry lists 20 T cell receptor beta chains sequenced from one sample in a study of beta chain features in type 1 diabetes. Study-wide findings and caveats: Type 1 diabetes patients showed a moderate but significant shortening of TCRB CDR3s in all four CD4+ subsets.

No cognate antigen is known for these TCRs. Sequencing targeted expressed TCRB transcripts, as all isolated RNA had been reverse transcribed. The assay was immunoSEQ multiplex PCR, and TCRdb's table has in-frame clones only and misses some. The data hold 150,000 to 170,000 clones, with 10% observed a single time. The sample taken for sequencing was central memory CD4+ T cells from blood. Receptor source: a man aged 25-45 years with type 1 diabetes.

As regards this clone: The same CDR3 is also encoded by other DNA sequences in this sample. The chain links TRBV5-4 to TRBJ2-3; 9 nucleotides agree with TRBD1. CDR1 and CDR2 (germline): SGHNT, YYREEE (reference sequence). The junction had 2 bases not matched to a gene; V was cut back by 0 bases and J by 3 bases. This CDR3 contains 15 residues. As DNA, the CDR3 is TGTGCCAGCAGCTTGGGGGGACAGGGAACAGATACGCAGTATTTT. This encodes CASSLGGQGTDTQYF.

The rearrangement links TRBV7-9 to TRBJ1-1; TRBD1 agrees at 7 bases. The CDR3 runs to 13 residues. With V trimmed by 5 bases and J by 12 bases, 12 bases remained unmatched. The germline CDR1 and CDR2 sequences are SEHNR and FQNEAQ (reference sequence). CDR3 bases: TGTGCCAGCAGCGAAAGGGCGACAGGGTTGACTTTCTTT. Translated: CASSERATGLTFF. The variable domain in full, completed from reference TRBV7-9 and TRBJ1-1, reads DTGVSQNPRHKITKRGQNVTFRCDPISEHNRLYWYRQTLGQGPEFLTYFQNEAQLEKSRLLSDRFSAERPKGSFSTLEIQRTEQGDSAMYLCASSERATGLTFFGQGTRLTVV.

The rearrangement joins TRBV6-5 to TRBJ2-1; D is possibly TRBD1 (5 bases). Germline V gives CDR1 MNHEY, CDR2 SVGAGI. Between the trimmed V and J ends, which lost 6 bases and 6 bases, there was a span of 18 bases. This CDR3 has 15 residues. Here the CDR3 reads CASSRDSFRSNEQFF. In DNA form, the CDR3 reads TGTGCCAGCAGCCGAGACAGTTTCCGAAGCAATGAGCAGTTCTTC.

This clone occurred a few times. The CDR3 spells CSVDLAGGSTDTQYF. In nucleotides, the CDR3 is TGCAGCGTTGATCTAGCGGGAGGGAGCACAGATACGCAGTATTTT. The rearrangement joins TRBV29-1 to TRBJ2-3; 12 nucleotides match TRBD2. Trimming took 3 bases from V and 0 from J; bases not matched to a gene: 1. Germline V CDR1 and CDR2: SQVTM, ANQGSEA. The CDR3 runs 15 residues.

This clone was found a few times. The J gene is TRBJ2-3, the V gene TRBV5-1, with D possibly TRBD2 on 5 matching bases. This CDR3 contains 13 residues. The germline V gene encodes CDR1 SGHRS and CDR2 YFSETQ. The germline V and J ends were trimmed by 1 base and 6 bases, with 9 bases remaining between them. The CDR3 sequence is CASSLRESDTQYF. Written as DNA, the CDR3 is TGCGCCAGCAGCTTGAGGGAGTCTGATACGCAGTATTTT. Full variable domain (rest looked up from reference TRBV5-1 and TRBJ2-3): KAGVTQTPRYLIKTRGQQVTLSCSPISGHRSVSWYQQTPGQGLQFLFEYFSETQRNKGNFPGRFSGRQFSNSRSEMNVSTLELGDSALYLCASSLRESDTQYFGPGTRLTVL.

The CDR3 is CASSPRSGLEGTEAFF. The CDR3 DNA sequence: TGTGCCAGCTCACCACGCTCAGGGTTAGAAGGCACTGAAGCTTTCTTT. The chain is built from TRBV18 and TRBJ1-1; D is perhaps TRBD1 (5 bases). Trimming removed 1 base at V and 4 bases at J, with 16 bases between. The CDR3 extends over 16 amino acids. CDR1 is KGHSH and CDR2 is LQKENI in the germline V gene.

This clone has only a few counts. The V and J genes are TRBV18 and TRBJ1-2, with a possible D match to TRBD1 (5 bases). CDR3 size: 14 residues. Trimming took 5 bases from V and 2 from J, leaving 12 bases between them. Germline assignment: CDR1 KGHSH and CDR2 LQKENI. The CDR3 sequence: CASSSAPGNYGYTF. CDR3 sequence (DNA): TGTGCCAGCTCATCAGCCCCAGGGAACTATGGCTACACCTTC.

This rearrangement joins TRBV4-1 to TRBJ2-3; 9 positions agree with TRBD2. V lost 4 bases and J lost 6; bases outside the gene matches: 11. Per germline, CDR1 MGHRA and CDR2 YSYEKL. CDR3 length: 16 amino acids. The CDR3 coding sequence is TGCGCCAGCAGCCCAAAAGGACTAGCGAGCGGGGATACGCAGTATTTT. As protein: CASSPKGLASGDTQYF.

The J gene is TRBJ2-3, the V gene TRBV29-1; no definite D call. Trimming pared 2 bases from V and 4 bases from J, leaving 7 bases between. The CDR3 is made up of 12 amino acids. Looked up from germline, CDR1 is SQVTM and CDR2 is ANQGSEA. The CDR3 coding sequence is TGCAGCGTTGAAATCGGGTCAGATACGCAGTATTTT. It specifies CSVEIGSDTQYF.

The chain links TRBV29-1 to TRBJ1-1, with D uncertain. This CDR3 spans 13 amino acids. Trimming removed 4 bases from V and 4 bases from J, with 13 bases in between. Germline lookup yields CDR1 SQVTM and CDR2 ANQGSEA. This chain's CDR3 is CSVAPGYITEAFF. The CDR3 bases are TGCAGCGTTGCCCCGGGGTATATCACTGAAGCTTTCTTT.

This chain uses TRBV2 with TRBJ2-5; the match to TRBD2 covers 7 bases. The CDR3 totals 13 residues. Germline CDR1 reads SNHLY; CDR2 reads FYNNEI. With V trimmed by 8 bases and J by 2 bases, 5 bases remained unmatched. CDR3 in amino acids: CASYRAGQETQYF. The CDR3 DNA reads TGTGCCAGCTATAGAGCGGGGCAAGAGACCCAGTACTTC.

Remarks on this clone: The sample has other DNA sequences that encode this CDR3 too. The chain carries TRBV9 and TRBJ1-4, with a weak D call TRBD1 (6 bases). From germline, CDR1 is SGDLS and CDR2 YYNGEE. This CDR3 contains 14 residues. V dropped 0 bases and J dropped 7 bases, with 10 bases sitting between them. The CDR3 is CASSVGQGSEKLFF. CDR3 bases: TGTGCCAGCAGCGTAGGGCAGGGGAGTGAAAAACTGTTTTTT.

The chain uses TRBV5-6 and TRBJ1-4; D may be TRBD1 (6 bases). The CDR3 sequence is 15 residues long. Per germline, CDR1 SGHDT and CDR2 YYEEEE. V was pared by 4 bases and J by 7 bases, with 17 bases between. As DNA, the CDR3 is TGTGCCAGCAGCGGATACAGGGCTCCCTCTGAAAAACTGTTTTTT. Protein: CASSGYRAPSEKLFF.

This clone occurred a few times. The rearrangement joins TRBV6-4 to TRBJ2-3; 8 bases map to TRBD2. Germline lookup yields CDR1 MRHNA and CDR2 SNTAGT. CDR3 length: 15 residues. J was trimmed by 5 bases and V by 3 bases; bases with no gene match: 7. The CDR3 nucleotides are TGTGCCAGCAGTGAGGACGGGAGGGCCATAGATACGCAGTATTTT. Its translation is CASSEDGRAIDTQYF.

J is TRBJ2-3 and V is TRBV5-4; 13 bases align to TRBD2. There are 16 residues in the CDR3. The V segment lost 4 bases and the J segment 5 bases; nucleotides outside the gene matches: 7. Germline values: CDR1 SGHNT, CDR2 YYREEE (reference sequence). The CDR3, as DNA: TGTGCCAGCAGCGAATCACTAGCGGGAGGGCAAGATACGCAGTATTTT. Encoded protein: CASSESLAGGQDTQYF.

J is TRBJ1-1 and V is TRBV19; D is possibly TRBD1 (6 bases). V was cut by 8 bases and J by 0 bases, with 13 bases left in between. Per the germline V gene, CDR1 is LNHDA and CDR2 is SQIVND (reference sequence). The CDR3 sequence is 14 residues long. CDR3: CASETGYLNTEAFF. The DNA of the CDR3 is TGTGCCAGTGAGACAGGCTATCTGAACACTGAAGCTTTCTTT.

The chain recombines TRBV11-2 with TRBJ1-1, with no clear D. Germline-derived CDR1 and CDR2 are SGHAT and FQNNGV. The germline V and J ends were trimmed by 3 bases and 4 bases, with 9 bases remaining between them. This CDR3 contains 13 residues. This CDR3 is CASSFSSPTEAFF. In DNA, the CDR3 is TGTGCCAGCAGCTTTTCTTCCCCCACTGAAGCTTTCTTT.

The chain is built from TRBV6-5 and TRBJ2-5; TRBD2 matches 8 bases. The CDR3 is 15 amino acids. The junction had 8 bases not matched to a gene; V was cut back by 6 bases and J by 2 bases. The germline CDR1 and CDR2 sequences are MNHEY and SVGAGI. In nucleotides, the CDR3 is TGTGCCAGCAGAGGGGGACTAGGTTGGCAAGAGACCCAGTACTTC. Its translation: CASRGGLGWQETQYF.

This clone was seen a handful of times. V usage is TRBV6-5 and J usage is TRBJ2-7, with 8 bases that match TRBD1. The CDR3 runs to 13 residues. Germline trimming cut 7 bases from V and 5 bases from J; bases unmatched to any gene: 7. Germline V gene lookup returns CDR1 MNHEY and CDR2 SVGAGI. CDR3 region: CASMNTGGDEQYF. CDR3 coding DNA: TGTGCCAGCATGAACACAGGGGGTGACGAGCAGTACTTC.

This clone was counted only a few times. V is TRBV27 and J is TRBJ2-1; 10 bases align to TRBD2. After removal of 3 bases from V and 4 bases from J, the junction contained 3 bases not matched to a gene. The CDR3 has 15 residues. CDR1 and CDR2 from the germline V gene are MNHEY and SMNVEV (reference sequence). CDR3 bases: TGTGCCAGCAGTTTGGGACTAGCGACGTACAATGAGCAGTTCTTC. As protein: CASSLGLATYNEQFF.